These 24 T cell receptor beta chains originate from one sample sequenced in a study of cytomegalovirus exposure and HLA in healthy donors. The primer mix had 60 Vbeta and 13 Jbeta primers. Sequenced by immunoSEQ multiplex PCR; TCRdb stores in-frame clones only, minus some. The sample carries roughly 160,000 clones, 73% recorded once. Source material: PBMCs. All receptors derive from a woman aged 18 to 35 in good health and CMV-seropositive.

V is TRBV21-1 and J is TRBJ1-3. TRBV21-1 is deemed a pseudogene. This CDR3 is built from 16 residues. As DNA, the CDR3 is TGTGCCAGCAGCAAAGCGGTAGAGTACTCTGGAAACACCATATATTTT. The encoded protein is CASSKAVEYSGNTIYF.

V usage is TRBV4-3 and J usage is TRBJ1-1; 8 bases map to TRBD1. J gave up 1 base and V 0 bases, and 4 bases lay outside the gene matches. CDR1 is LGHNA and CDR2 is YSLEER in the germline V gene. The CDR3 spans 16 residues. CDR3 protein: CASSQDFGQGNTEAFF. In DNA form, the CDR3 reads TGCGCCAGCAGCCAAGATTTTGGACAGGGGAACACTGAAGCTTTCTTT.

This clone turned up a few times. The V call is TRBV5-4, the J call TRBJ1-2; D uncertain. V was cut by 2 bases and J by 1 base, with 15 bases left in between. Germline V gene lookup returns CDR1 SGHNT and CDR2 YYREEE (reference sequence). The CDR3 totals 16 residues. CDR3 nucleotides: TGTGCCAGCAGCTTTGGGCGGGCGTGGGGTAACTATGGCTACACCTTC. This codes for CASSFGRAWGNYGYTF. Full variable domain (outside the CDR3, taken from reference TRBV5-4 and TRBJ1-2): ETGVTQSPTHLIKTRGQQVTLRCSSQSGHNTVSWYQQALGQGPQFIFQYYREEENGRGNFPPRFSGLQFPNYSSELNVNALELDDSALYLCASSFGRAWGNYGYTFGSGTRLTVV.

J is TRBJ2-7 and V is TRBV30; possible D gene TRBD1, 6 bases. The CDR3 totals 12 residues. Germline V gene lookup returns CDR1 GTSNPN and CDR2 SVGIG (reference sequence). Trimming pared 3 bases from V and 8 bases from J, leaving 14 bases between. The CDR3 spells CAWRRDTDQQYF. CDR3 nucleotides: TGTGCCTGGAGGAGGGACACGGATCAGCAGTACTTC. The full variable domain, rest sourced from reference TRBV30 and TRBJ2-7, is SQTIHQWPATLVQPVGSPLSLECTVEGTSNPNLYWYRQAAGRGLQLLFYSVGIGQISSEVPQNLSASRPQDRQFILSSKKLLLSDSGFYLCAWRRDTDQQYFGPGTRLTVT.

The V gene is TRBV7-3, the J gene TRBJ2-1, with D perhaps matching TRBD1 (6 bases). V was clipped by 5 bases and J by 4 bases, with 18 bases between them. CDR1 is SGHTA, CDR2 FQGTGA, per germline. The CDR3 runs to 16 residues. The CDR3 reads CASSPRGGGGYNEQFF. DNA for the CDR3: TGTGCCAGCAGCCCCCGAGGTGGGGGCGGGTACAATGAGCAGTTCTTC.

The chain recombines TRBV5-1 with TRBJ2-3; 10 bases map to TRBD2. With 7 bases clipped from V and 2 bases from J, the junction kept 10 bases outside the gene matches. The CDR3 is 16 amino acids. The germline V gene encodes CDR1 SGHRS and CDR2 YFSETQ. CDR3 in amino acids: CASQVAGGILTDTQYF. In DNA form, the CDR3 reads TGCGCCAGCCAGGTAGCGGGGGGTATACTCACAGATACGCAGTATTTT. The full variable domain, completed using reference TRBV5-1 and TRBJ2-3, is KAGVTQTPRYLIKTRGQQVTLSCSPISGHRSVSWYQQTPGQGLQFLFEYFSETQRNKGNFPGRFSGRQFSNSRSEMNVSTLELGDSALYLCASQVAGGILTDTQYFGPGTRLTVL.

This clone has a handful of counts. The gene calls are TRBV5-6 and TRBJ2-2; 10 positions match TRBD1. CDR3 length equals 14 residues. The trim removed 3 bases at V and 8 bases at J, leaving 4 bases unmatched. Per germline, CDR1 SGHDT and CDR2 YYEEEE. The CDR3 is CASSWDRGLGELFF. CDR3 DNA: TGTGCCAGCAGCTGGGACAGGGGTCTAGGGGAGCTGTTTTTT.

The rearrangement uses TRBV7-9 and TRBJ2-7; D remains unclear. There are 13 residues in the CDR3. Trimming took 5 bases from V and 6 from J, leaving 14 bases between them. Germline values: CDR1 SEHNR, CDR2 FQNEAQ (reference sequence). CDR3: CASSAARLGEQYF. The CDR3 DNA follows: TGTGCCAGCAGCGCGGCGCGGTTAGGCGAGCAGTACTTC.

The rearrangement links TRBV4-3 to TRBJ1-2, with 10 bases identical to TRBD1. Germline-derived CDR1 and CDR2 are LGHNA and YSLEER. This CDR3 has 14 amino acids. V shed 4 bases, J shed 6 bases, and the junction held 5 bases outside the gene matches. The CDR3 reads CASSPRDRGHGYTF. The CDR3 DNA is TGCGCCAGCAGCCCTCGGGACAGGGGACATGGCTACACCTTC.

The rearrangement joins TRBV9 to TRBJ2-7; 9 bases line up with TRBD1. Germline V lookup: CDR1 SGDLS, CDR2 YYNGEE. V gave up 4 bases and J gave up 5 bases; unmatched junction bases: 10. The CDR3 has 15 amino acids. The CDR3 loop reads CASSPSGTGLDEQYF. The CDR3 DNA reads TGTGCCAGCAGCCCTTCTGGGACAGGGTTAGACGAGCAGTACTTC.

The chain carries TRBV6-1 and TRBJ2-2; TRBD2 matches 9 bases. V gave up 4 bases and J gave up 3 bases; unmatched junction bases: 3. CDR1 and CDR2 (germline): MNHNS, SASEGT. CDR3 length: 15 residues. This CDR3 is CASSVTSGYTGELFF. The CDR3 nucleotides read TGTGCCAGCAGTGTGACTAGCGGTTACACCGGGGAGCTGTTTTTT.

This clone has a handful of counts. The rearrangement joins TRBV5-6 to TRBJ2-3; 7 bases align to TRBD1. Germline CDR1 reads SGHDT; CDR2 reads YYEEEE. The CDR3 loop spans 17 amino acids. The V and J ends lost 4 bases and 3 bases, in that order; junction bases with no gene match: 14. CDR3 region: CASSHRLKRGLTDTQYF. The CDR3 DNA reads TGTGCCAGCAGCCACCGGTTGAAGAGGGGGCTGACAGATACGCAGTATTTT.

This sequence joins TRBV10-3 and TRBJ2-1; TRBD2 aligns across 9 bases. This CDR3 spans 16 amino acids. V trimming: 4 bases; J trimming: 4 bases; junction bases outside the gene matches: 8. Germline assignment: CDR1 ENHRY and CDR2 SYGVKD. CDR3 coding DNA: TGTGCCATCAGTGCAATTAGCGGGGGAACTTACAATGAGCAGTTCTTC. Amino acids: CAISAISGGTYNEQFF.

In this sample, this clone turned up once. This chain uses TRBV5-1 with TRBJ1-2, with D possibly matching TRBD1 (5 bases). CDR3 length equals 14 residues. Germline V gene lookup returns CDR1 SGHRS and CDR2 YFSETQ. The germline V and J ends were trimmed by 4 bases and 6 bases, with 16 bases remaining between them. CDR3 bases: TGCGCCAGCAGCATCGGGGGACCCCCGGATGGCTACACCTTC. This translates into CASSIGGPPDGYTF.

The CDR3 spells CASSSPEGGGRYNEQFF. The DNA of the CDR3 is TGTGCCAGCAGCTCACCAGAGGGGGGGGGCCGCTACAATGAGCAGTTCTTC. The chain joins TRBV5-4 to TRBJ2-1; D might be TRBD2 (7 bases). The CDR3 consists of 17 residues. CDR1 is SGHNT, CDR2 YYREEE, per germline (reference sequence). The V and J ends lost 3 bases and 3 bases respectively, with 19 bases between them.

This clone was counted only a few times. V gene TRBV27 combines with J gene TRBJ1-1; 8 bases are shared with TRBD1. CDR3 size: 14 residues. The V gene end was trimmed by 0 bases and the J gene end by 9 bases; junction bases not matched to a gene: 6. Germline CDR1 and CDR2: MNHEY and SMNVEV (reference sequence). The CDR3 coding sequence is TGTGCCAGCAGTTTATCATCAGGGGGCGCGAAAGCTTTCTTT. Translation gives CASSLSSGGAKAFF.

The rearrangement links TRBV15 to TRBJ2-3, with TRBD2 matching over 12 bases. This CDR3 has 16 amino acids. CDR1 is LNHNV, CDR2 YYDKDF, per germline (reference sequence). Trimming took 1 base from V and 3 from J; bases not matched to a gene: 2. The CDR3 region is CATSRATSGGTDTQYF. CDR3 DNA sequence: TGTGCCACCAGCAGAGCGACTAGCGGGGGTACAGATACGCAGTATTTT.

The rearrangement joins TRBV27 to TRBJ2-7; a weak D match, TRBD1 (6 bases). The V end was cut by 5 bases, the J end by 3 bases, with 14 bases between. Germline V gene data show CDR1 as MNHEY and CDR2 as SMNVEV (reference sequence). This CDR3 spans 14 amino acids. The CDR3 DNA sequence: TGTGCCAGCAGTAGGGGACAAAAAAGCTACGAGCAGTACTTC. Encoded protein: CASSRGQKSYEQYF.

This clone has only a few counts. V and J are TRBV7-9 and TRBJ2-7; TRBD1 agrees at 7 bases. The CDR3 totals 12 residues. J gave up 6 bases and V 3 bases, and 2 bases lay outside the gene matches. Germline V gene data show CDR1 as SEHNR and CDR2 as FQNEAQ (reference sequence). The CDR3 DNA reads TGTGCCAGCAGCTTGGGACAGTCCGAGCAGTACTTC. This translates into CASSLGQSEQYF. Full variable domain (rest looked up from reference TRBV7-9 and TRBJ2-7): DTGVSQNPRHKITKRGQNVTFRCDPISEHNRLYWYRQTLGQGPEFLTYFQNEAQLEKSRLLSDRFSAERPKGSFSTLEIQRTEQGDSAMYLCASSLGQSEQYFGPGTRLTVT.

This chain links TRBV15 with TRBJ2-3; 8 nucleotides match TRBD2. The junction had 12 bases not matched to a gene; V was cut back by 2 bases and J by 5 bases. The CDR3 covers 17 residues. The V gene's germline CDR1 is LNHNV and CDR2 YYDKDF (reference sequence). The CDR3 DNA reads TGTGCCACCAGCAGACTTGAACTAGCGGTCCTGGGAGATACGCAGTATTTT. Translation: CATSRLELAVLGDTQYF. Full variable domain (outside the CDR3, taken from reference TRBV15 and TRBJ2-3): DAMVIQNPRYQVTQFGKPVTLSCSQTLNHNVMYWYQQKSSQAPKLLFHYYDKDFNNEADTPDNFQSRRPNTSFCFLDIRSPGLGDTAMYLCATSRLELAVLGDTQYFGPGTRLTVL.

V is TRBV6-5 and J is TRBJ2-7, with 7 bases fitting TRBD1. The CDR3 totals 14 residues. Germline trimming cut 2 bases from V and 4 bases from J; bases unmatched to any gene: 5. Germline V gene data show CDR1 as MNHEY and CDR2 as SVGAGI. The CDR3 coding sequence is TGTGCCAGCAGTTACCTAGACAGGGAGTACGAGCAGTACTTC. Encoded protein: CASSYLDREYEQYF.

The chain's CDR3 is CASSWGLAWETQYF. The CDR3 DNA reads as TGCGCCAGCAGCTGGGGACTAGCGTGGGAGACCCAGTACTTC. The chain employs TRBV5-1 and TRBJ2-5; 10 bases are a match to TRBD2. CDR3 length: 14 residues. Per germline, CDR1 SGHRS and CDR2 YFSETQ. Germline trimming cut 3 bases from V and 5 bases from J; bases unmatched to any gene: 4.

This rearrangement joins TRBV19 to TRBJ2-7; weak D call: TRBD1 (6 bases). The V gene lost 6 bases and the J gene lost 0 bases, with 12 bases spanning the gap. This CDR3 contains 14 residues. The germline gives CDR1 LNHDA, CDR2 SQIVND (reference sequence). Here the CDR3 reads CASSRKDSSYEQYF. DNA for the CDR3: TGTGCCAGTAGCAGAAAGGACAGCTCCTACGAGCAGTACTTC.

This chain joins TRBV5-1 and TRBJ2-1; weak D call: TRBD1 (5 bases). The CDR3 length is 15 residues. Trimming stripped 7 bases from V and 7 bases from J, with 21 bases between. CDR1 and CDR2 (germline): SGHRS, YFSETQ. The CDR3 bases are TGCGCCAGCGGGGCCTCAGGTACTGGCACTAATGAGCAGTTCTTC. Translating gives CASGASGTGTNEQFF.